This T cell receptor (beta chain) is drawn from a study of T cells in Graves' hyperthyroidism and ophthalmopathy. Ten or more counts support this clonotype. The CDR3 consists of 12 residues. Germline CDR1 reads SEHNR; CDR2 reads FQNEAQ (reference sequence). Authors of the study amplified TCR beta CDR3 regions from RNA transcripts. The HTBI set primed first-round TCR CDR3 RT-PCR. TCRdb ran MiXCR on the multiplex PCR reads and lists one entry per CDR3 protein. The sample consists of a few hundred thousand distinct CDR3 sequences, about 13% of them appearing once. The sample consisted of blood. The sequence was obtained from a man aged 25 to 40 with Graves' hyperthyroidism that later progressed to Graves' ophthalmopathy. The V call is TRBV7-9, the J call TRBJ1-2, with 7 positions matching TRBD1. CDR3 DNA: TGTGCACACCTCCCTGGAGGGGGCGGCTACACCTTC. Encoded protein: CAHLPGGGGYTF.